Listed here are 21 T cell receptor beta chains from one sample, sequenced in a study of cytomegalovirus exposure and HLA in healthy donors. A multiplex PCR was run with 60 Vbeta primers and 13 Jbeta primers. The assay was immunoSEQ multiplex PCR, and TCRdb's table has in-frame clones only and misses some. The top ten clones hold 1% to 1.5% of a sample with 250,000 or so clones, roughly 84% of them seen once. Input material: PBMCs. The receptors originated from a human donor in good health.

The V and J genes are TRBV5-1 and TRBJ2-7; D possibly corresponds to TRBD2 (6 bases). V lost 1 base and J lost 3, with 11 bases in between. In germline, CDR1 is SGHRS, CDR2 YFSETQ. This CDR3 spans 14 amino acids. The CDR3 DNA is TGCGCCAGCAGCTTGTCGCCGGACTACTACGAGCAGTACTTC. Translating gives CASSLSPDYYEQYF.

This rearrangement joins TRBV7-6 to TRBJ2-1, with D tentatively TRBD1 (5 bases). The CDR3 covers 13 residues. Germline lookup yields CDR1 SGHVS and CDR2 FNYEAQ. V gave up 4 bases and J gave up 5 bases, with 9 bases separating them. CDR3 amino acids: CASSSRVHNEQFF. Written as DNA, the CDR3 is TGTGCCAGCAGCTCCAGGGTGCACAATGAGCAGTTCTTC. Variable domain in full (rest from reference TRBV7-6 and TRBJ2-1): GAGVSQSPRYKVTKRGQDVALRCDPISGHVSLYWYRQALGQGPEFLTYFNYEAQQDKSGLPNDRFSAERPEGSISTLTIQRTEQRDSAMYRCASSSRVHNEQFFGPGTRLTVL.

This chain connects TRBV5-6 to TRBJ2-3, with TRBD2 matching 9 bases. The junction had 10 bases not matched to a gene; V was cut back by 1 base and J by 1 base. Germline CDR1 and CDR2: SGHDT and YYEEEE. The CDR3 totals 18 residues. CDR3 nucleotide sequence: TGTGCCAGCAGCTTGTCTCGCCGACTAGCGGATGGCACAGATACGCAGTATTTT. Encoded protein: CASSLSRRLADGTDTQYF.

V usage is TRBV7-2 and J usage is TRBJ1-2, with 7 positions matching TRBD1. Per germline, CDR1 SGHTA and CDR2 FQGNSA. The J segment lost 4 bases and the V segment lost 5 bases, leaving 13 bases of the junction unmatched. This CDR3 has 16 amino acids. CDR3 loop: CASSPRQGSYGYGYTF. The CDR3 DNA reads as TGTGCCAGCAGCCCCAGACAGGGCTCGTACGGCTATGGCTACACCTTC.

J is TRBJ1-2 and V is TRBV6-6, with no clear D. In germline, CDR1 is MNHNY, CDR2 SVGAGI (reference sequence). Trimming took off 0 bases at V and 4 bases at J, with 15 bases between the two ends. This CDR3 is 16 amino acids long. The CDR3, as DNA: TGTGCCAGCAGTTACTCGAGGAGGACCCTTCCCTATGGCTACACCTTC. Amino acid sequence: CASSYSRRTLPYGYTF.

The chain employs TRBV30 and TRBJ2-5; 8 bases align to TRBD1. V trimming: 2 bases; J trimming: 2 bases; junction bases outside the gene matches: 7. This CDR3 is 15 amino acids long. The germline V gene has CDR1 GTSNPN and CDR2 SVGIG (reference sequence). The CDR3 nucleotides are TGTGCCTGGAGTTCCGGGACAGGCCAACAAGAGACCCAGTACTTC. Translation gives CAWSSGTGQQETQYF.

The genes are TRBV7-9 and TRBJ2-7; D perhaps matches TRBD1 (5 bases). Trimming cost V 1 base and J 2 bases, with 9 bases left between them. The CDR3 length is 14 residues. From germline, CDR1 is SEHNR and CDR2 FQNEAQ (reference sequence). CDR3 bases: TGTGCCAGCAGCTTAGGGACAACACCCTACGAGCAGTACTTC. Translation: CASSLGTTPYEQYF.

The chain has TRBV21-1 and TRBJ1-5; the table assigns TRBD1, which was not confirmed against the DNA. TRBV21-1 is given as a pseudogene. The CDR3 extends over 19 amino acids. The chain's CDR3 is CASSIRTGGRRPVAQPQHF. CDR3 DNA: TGTGCCAGCAGCATACGGACAGGGGGACGGCGGCCGGTAGCTCAGCCCCAGCATTTT.

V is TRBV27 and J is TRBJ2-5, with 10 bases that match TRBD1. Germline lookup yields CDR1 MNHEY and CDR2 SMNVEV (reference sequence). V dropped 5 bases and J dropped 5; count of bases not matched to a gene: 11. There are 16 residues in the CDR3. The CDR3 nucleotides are TGTGCCAGCAGTCCGACCTCGACAGGGGGCGCCGAGACCCAGTACTTC. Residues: CASSPTSTGGAETQYF.

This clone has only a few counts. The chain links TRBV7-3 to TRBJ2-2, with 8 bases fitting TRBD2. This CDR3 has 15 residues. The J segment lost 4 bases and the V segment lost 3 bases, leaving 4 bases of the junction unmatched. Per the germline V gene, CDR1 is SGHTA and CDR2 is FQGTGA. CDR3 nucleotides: TGTGCCAGCAGCTTTAGCGGGATGGGCACCGGGGAGCTGTTTTTT. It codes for CASSFSGMGTGELFF.

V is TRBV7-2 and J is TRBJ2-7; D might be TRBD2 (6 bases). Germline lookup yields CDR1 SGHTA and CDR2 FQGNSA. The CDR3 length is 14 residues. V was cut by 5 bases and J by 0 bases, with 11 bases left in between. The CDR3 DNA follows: TGTGCCAGCAGCCGGAGGGAATTCTCCTACGAGCAGTACTTC. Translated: CASSRREFSYEQYF.

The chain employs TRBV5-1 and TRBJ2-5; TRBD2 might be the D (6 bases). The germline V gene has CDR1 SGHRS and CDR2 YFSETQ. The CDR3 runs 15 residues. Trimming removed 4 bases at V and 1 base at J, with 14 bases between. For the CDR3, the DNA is TGCGCCAGCAGCGTCGCGGGATACGGCCAAGAGACCCAGTACTTC. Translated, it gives CASSVAGYGQETQYF.

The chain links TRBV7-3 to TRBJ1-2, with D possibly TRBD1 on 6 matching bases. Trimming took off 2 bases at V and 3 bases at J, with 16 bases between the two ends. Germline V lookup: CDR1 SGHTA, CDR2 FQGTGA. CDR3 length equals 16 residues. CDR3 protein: CASSLAHVQGYYGYTF. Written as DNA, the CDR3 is TGTGCCAGCAGCTTAGCCCACGTACAGGGTTACTATGGCTACACCTTC.

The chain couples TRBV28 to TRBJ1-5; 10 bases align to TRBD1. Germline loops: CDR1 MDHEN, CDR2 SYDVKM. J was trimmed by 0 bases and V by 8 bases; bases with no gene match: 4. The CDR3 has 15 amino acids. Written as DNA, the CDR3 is TGTGCCAGCGGACGGACAGGGGGTAGCAATCAGCCCCAGCATTTT. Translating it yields CASGRTGGSNQPQHF.

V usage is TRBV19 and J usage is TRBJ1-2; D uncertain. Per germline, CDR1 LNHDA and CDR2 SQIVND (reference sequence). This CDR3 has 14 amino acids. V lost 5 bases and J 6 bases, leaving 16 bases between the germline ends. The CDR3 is CASSPGRAINGYTF. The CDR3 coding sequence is TGTGCCAGTAGTCCCGGGAGGGCGATTAATGGCTACACCTTC. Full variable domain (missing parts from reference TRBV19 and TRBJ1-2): DGGITQSPKYLFRKEGQNVTLSCEQNLNHDAMYWYRQDPGQGLRLIYYSQIVNDFQKGDIAEGYSVSREKKESFPLTVTSAQKNPTAFYLCASSPGRAINGYTFGSGTRLTVV.

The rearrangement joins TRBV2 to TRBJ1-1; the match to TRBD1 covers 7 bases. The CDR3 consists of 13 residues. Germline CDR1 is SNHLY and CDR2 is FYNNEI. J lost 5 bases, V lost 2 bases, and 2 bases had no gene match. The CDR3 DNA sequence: TGTGCCAGCAGTGAAACAGGGGCGACTGAAGCTTTCTTT. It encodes CASSETGATEAFF.

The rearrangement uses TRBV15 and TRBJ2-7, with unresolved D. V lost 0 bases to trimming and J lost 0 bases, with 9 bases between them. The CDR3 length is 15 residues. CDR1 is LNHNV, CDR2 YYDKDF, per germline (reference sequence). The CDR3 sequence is CATSRDPVSSYEQYF. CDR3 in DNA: TGTGCCACCAGCAGAGATCCGGTGAGCTCCTACGAGCAGTACTTC. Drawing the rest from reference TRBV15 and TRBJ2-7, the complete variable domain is DAMVIQNPRYQVTQFGKPVTLSCSQTLNHNVMYWYQQKSSQAPKLLFHYYDKDFNNEADTPDNFQSRRPNTSFCFLDIRSPGLGDTAMYLCATSRDPVSSYEQYFGPGTRLTVT.

CDR3 sequence: CASSLEQNYGYTF. The CDR3 DNA sequence: TGCGCCAGCAGCTTGGAACAGAACTATGGCTACACCTTC. The J gene is TRBJ1-2, the V gene TRBV5-1; D unclear. The CDR3 extends over 13 amino acids. V lost 0 bases, J lost 2 bases, and 5 bases lay in between. Germline values: CDR1 SGHRS, CDR2 YFSETQ.

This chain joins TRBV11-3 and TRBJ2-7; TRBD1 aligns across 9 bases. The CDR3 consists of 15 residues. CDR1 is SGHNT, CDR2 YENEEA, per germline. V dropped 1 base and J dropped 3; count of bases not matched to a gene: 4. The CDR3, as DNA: TGTGCCAGCAGCTTAGCACCGGGACAGGGCTACGAGCAGTACTTC. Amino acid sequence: CASSLAPGQGYEQYF.

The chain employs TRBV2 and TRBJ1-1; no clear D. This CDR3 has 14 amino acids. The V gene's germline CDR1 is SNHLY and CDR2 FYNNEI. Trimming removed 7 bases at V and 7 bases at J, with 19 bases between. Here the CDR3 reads CASINQLSRSEAFF. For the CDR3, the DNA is TGTGCCAGCATAAACCAACTCTCAAGAAGTGAAGCTTTCTTT.

Here the CDR3 reads CASSSGQGFGNEKLFF. DNA for the CDR3: TGTGCCAGCAGCTCAGGACAGGGGTTTGGTAATGAAAAACTGTTTTTT. The gene calls are TRBV5-4 and TRBJ1-4; 9 bases agree with TRBD1. V lost 3 bases and J lost 4; bases outside the gene matches: 7. The CDR3 runs 16 residues. The germline V gene has CDR1 SGHNT and CDR2 YYREEE (reference sequence).